Listed below are T cell receptor beta chains from one sample, sequenced in a study of cytomegalovirus exposure and HLA in healthy donors. Data came from immunoSEQ multiplex PCR; TCRdb stores just in-frame clones and leaves some out. In the table there are about 140,000 clones, roughly 80% of which are singletons. Sequenced material: PBMCs. Receptors originate from a middle-aged man in good health and CMV-seronegative. Both conserved end residues are part of each CDR3. A D gene is named only where the DNA matches it firmly. Rows may omit the clone size; those that give it use once, few, many or a size class.

TRBV5-1	TRBJ2-1	.	TRBD2	CASSLLLAGELNEQFF	TGCGCCAGCAGCTTGCTACTAGCGGGGGAATTGAATGAGCAGTTCTTC
TRBV19	TRBJ1-5	.	TRBD1	CASSTGTASNQPQHF	TGTGCCAGTAGTACGGGGACAGCGAGCAATCAGCCCCAGCATTTT
TRBV6-5	TRBJ2-5	few	.	CASSYQPRGTQYF	TGTGCCAGCAGTTATCAACCACGGGGGACCCAGTACTTC
TRBV29-1	TRBJ2-1	.	TRBD1	CSVVSQGASSYNEQFF	TGCAGCGTTGTGTCCCAGGGGGCAAGCTCCTACAATGAGCAGTTCTTC
TRBV15	TRBJ2-7	.	.	CATSPRRGHYEQYF	TGTGCCACTTCCCCCCGAAGAGGCCACTACGAGCAGTACTTC
TRBV14	TRBJ2-1	.	TRBD1	CASSQGKGGFYNEQFF	TGTGCCAGCAGCCAAGGCAAAGGGGGCTTCTACAATGAGCAGTTCTTC
TRBV5-1	TRBJ2-7	few	.	CASSFPEGYHEQYF	TGCGCCAGCAGCTTTCCGGAGGGCTACCACGAGCAGTACTTC
TRBV5-4	TRBJ2-7	few	.	CASTTLSGSPGEQYF	TGTGCCAGCACCACTCTCTCGGGGAGCCCTGGGGAGCAGTACTTC
TRBV27	TRBJ1-1	.	.	CASARTRNTEAFF	TGTGCCAGCGCCCGGACTCGGAACACTGAAGCTTTCTTT
TRBV10-3	TRBJ1-1	few	TRBD1	CAISGLTGVGTEAFF	TGTGCCATCAGTGGTTTAACAGGGGTGGGGACTGAAGCTTTCTTT
TRBV5-1	TRBJ1-2	.	.	CASSLARGENYGYTF	TGCGCCAGCAGCTTGGCCCGGGGGGAGAACTATGGCTACACCTTC
TRBV6-5	TRBJ2-7	.	TRBD1	CASSGQTYEQYF	TGTGCCAGCTCGGGACAGACCTACGAGCAGTACTTC
TRBV9	TRBJ2-7	.	.	CASSVEVAPTYEQYF	TGTGCCAGCAGCGTAGAAGTGGCTCCGACCTACGAGCAGTACTTC